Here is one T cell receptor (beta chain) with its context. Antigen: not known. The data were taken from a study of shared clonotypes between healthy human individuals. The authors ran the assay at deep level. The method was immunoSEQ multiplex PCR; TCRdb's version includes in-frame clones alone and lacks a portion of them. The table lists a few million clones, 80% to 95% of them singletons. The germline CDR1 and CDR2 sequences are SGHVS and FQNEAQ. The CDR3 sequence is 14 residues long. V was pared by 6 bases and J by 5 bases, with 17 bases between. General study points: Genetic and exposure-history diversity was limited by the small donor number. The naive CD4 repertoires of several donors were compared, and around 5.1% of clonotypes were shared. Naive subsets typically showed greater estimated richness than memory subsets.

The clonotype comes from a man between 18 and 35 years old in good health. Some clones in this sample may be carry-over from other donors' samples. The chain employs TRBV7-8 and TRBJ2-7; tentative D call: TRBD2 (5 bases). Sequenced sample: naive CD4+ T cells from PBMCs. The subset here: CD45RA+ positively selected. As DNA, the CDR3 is TGTGCCAGCAGTCCCGCGCCGGCGGAGGACGAGCAGTACTTC. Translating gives CASSPAPAEDEQYF.